This is a list of T cell receptor beta chains from one sample in a study of control samples from healthy donors and cancer patients. Profiled with immunoSEQ multiplex PCR; TCRdb holds only in-frame clones, not every one. Of about 120,000 clones listed, 80% to 90% are singletons. Sequencing was done on a sample of blood. These receptors were obtained from a man in his forties or fifties in good health. Both conserved end residues are part of each CDR3. The D gene is left open where the match is weak. Where a row states a size, it is once, few, many or the class of an expanded clone; other rows omit it.

d_call,j_call,clone_size,v_call,cdr3_aa,cdr3_nt
NA,TRBJ1-2,NA,TRBV6-5,CASSYTSQGPGGYTF,TGTGCCAGCAGTTATACATCACAGGGCCCGGGGGGCTACACCTTC
NA,TRBJ2-3,NA,TRBV5-1,CASSEGASTDTQYF,TGCGCCAGCAGCGAGGGTGCTAGCACAGATACGCAGTATTTT
NA,TRBJ1-6,NA,TRBV6-1,CASSGSPGRDTNSPLHF,TGTGCCAGCAGTGGTTCTCCCGGCAGGGACACAAACTCACCCCTCCACTTT
NA,TRBJ2-2,few,TRBV18,CASSPEGGRTGELFF,TGTGCCAGCTCACCAGAGGGGGGCCGAACCGGGGAGCTGTTTTTT
NA,TRBJ1-6,NA,TRBV2,CASSEGGRESSPLHF,TGTGCCAGCAGTGAAGGTGGCCGGGAGAGTTCACCCCTCCACTTT
NA,TRBJ1-2,NA,TRBV27,CASSLFGRMGGYTF,TGTGCCAGCAGTTTATTTGGCAGGATGGGGGGCTACACCTTC
NA,TRBJ1-6,NA,TRBV27,CASRAPGTRNSPLHF,TGTGCCAGCAGGGCCCCCGGGACAAGAAATTCACCCCTCCACTTT
NA,TRBJ2-7,NA,TRBV6-2/TRBV6-3,CASSWWGGEQYF,TGTGCCAGCAGTTGGTGGGGCGGGGAGCAGTACTTC
NA,TRBJ2-2,NA,TRBV24-1,CATSDSYGDPTGELFF,TGTGCCACCAGTGATTCCTATGGAGACCCCACCGGGGAGCTGTTTTTT
NA,TRBJ2-5,NA,TRBV24-1,CATGSGVGRETQYF,TGTGCCACCGGGTCAGGGGTGGGGAGAGAGACCCAGTACTTC
NA,TRBJ2-7,NA,TRBV7-2,CASSLVGSSYEQYF,TGTGCCAGCAGCTTAGTGGGAAGCTCCTACGAGCAGTACTTC
TRBD1,TRBJ1-1,NA,TRBV30,CAWSGTGGTEAFF,TGTGCCTGGAGCGGGACAGGCGGGACTGAAGCTTTCTTT
TRBD2,TRBJ2-5,NA,TRBV4-3,CASSQGPPGLAGSETQYF,TGCGCCAGCAGCCAAGGTCCTCCGGGACTAGCGGGGTCGGAGACCCAGTACTTC
NA,TRBJ1-2,once,TRBV18,CASSPGGRNYGYTF,TGTGCCAGCTCACCAGGGGGTAGAAACTATGGCTACACCTTC
NA,TRBJ2-5,NA,TRBV6-6,CASTQVSQETQYF,TGTGCCAGCACCCAGGTCAGTCAAGAGACCCAGTACTTC